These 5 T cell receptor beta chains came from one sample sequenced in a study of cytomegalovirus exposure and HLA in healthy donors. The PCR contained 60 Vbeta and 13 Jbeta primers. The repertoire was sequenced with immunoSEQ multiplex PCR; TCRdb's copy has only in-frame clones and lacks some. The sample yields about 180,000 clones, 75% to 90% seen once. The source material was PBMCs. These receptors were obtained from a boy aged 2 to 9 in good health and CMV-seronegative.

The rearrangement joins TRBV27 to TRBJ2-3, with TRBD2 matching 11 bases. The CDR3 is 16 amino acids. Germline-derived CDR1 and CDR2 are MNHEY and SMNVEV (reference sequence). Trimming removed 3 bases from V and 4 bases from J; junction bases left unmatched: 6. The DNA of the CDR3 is TGTGCCAGCAGTTTCACGACTAGCGGGATAGCAGATACGCAGTATTTT. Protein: CASSFTTSGIADTQYF.

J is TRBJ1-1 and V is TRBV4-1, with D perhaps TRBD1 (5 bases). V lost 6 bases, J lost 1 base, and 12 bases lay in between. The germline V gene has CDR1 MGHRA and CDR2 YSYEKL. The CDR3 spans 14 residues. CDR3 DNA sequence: TGCGCCAGCAGGCTAATCGGACAGAACACTGAAGCTTTCTTT. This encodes CASRLIGQNTEAFF.

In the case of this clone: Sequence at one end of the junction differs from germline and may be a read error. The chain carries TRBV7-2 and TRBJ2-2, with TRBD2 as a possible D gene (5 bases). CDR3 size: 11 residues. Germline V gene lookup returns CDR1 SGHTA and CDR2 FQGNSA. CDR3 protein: CASSLPGKLFF. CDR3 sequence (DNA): TGTGCCAGCAGCTTACCCGGGAAGCTGTTTTTT.

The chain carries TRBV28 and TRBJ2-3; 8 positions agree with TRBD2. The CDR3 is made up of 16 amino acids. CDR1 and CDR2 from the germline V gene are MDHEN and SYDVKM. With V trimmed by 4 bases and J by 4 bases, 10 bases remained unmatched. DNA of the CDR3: TGTGCCAGCAGTTCCCCAGAAAGCGGGAGACCAGATACGCAGTATTTT. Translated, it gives CASSSPESGRPDTQYF.

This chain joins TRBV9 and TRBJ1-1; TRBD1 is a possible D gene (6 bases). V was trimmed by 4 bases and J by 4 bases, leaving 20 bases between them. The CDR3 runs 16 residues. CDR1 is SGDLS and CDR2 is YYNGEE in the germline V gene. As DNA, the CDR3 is TGTGCCAGCAGCCGGGGGCCCGGGAGCGGGGGCACTGAAGCTTTCTTT. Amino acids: CASSRGPGSGGTEAFF.